The TCR beta chain under discussion was sequenced for a study of beta chain features in type 1 diabetes. Of the isolated RNA, all was reverse transcribed, and so the sequenced material was expressed TCRB transcripts. Repertoires were generated with immunoSEQ multiplex PCR, while TCRdb's copy carries only in-frame clones and drops some. The sample lists 200,000 to 250,000 clones, 12% to 15% occurring once. Concerning this clone itself: Its antigen is not identified.

Study observations and caveats: For type 1 diabetes patients, VDJ junctions showed fewer insertions and more deletions.

CDR1 SNHLY and CDR2 FYNNEI come from the germline V gene. This CDR3 spans 14 amino acids. The V segment lost 6 bases and the J segment 4 bases; nucleotides outside the gene matches: 6. The sequenced material came from naive CD4+ T cells from blood. This clonotype was obtained from a woman aged 40 to 50 in good health. The rearrangement links TRBV2 to TRBJ1-5; TRBD1 aligns across 7 bases. CDR3 bases: TGTGCCAGCAGCGAAAGGGGGCGGAATCAGCCCCAGCATTTT. Protein: CASSERGRNQPQHF.